The 16 T cell receptor beta chains reported below all come from one sample, sequenced in a study of CD8+CD57+ T cells in acquired aplastic anemia. CDR3 and TCR beta VDJ profiling relied on genomic DNA as the template. From the reads, TCRdb called clonotypes with MiXCR, one entry per CDR3 protein. The table includes under 150,000 distinct CDR3 sequences, around two fifths detected once. Specimen: sorted CD4+, CD8+, or CD8+CD57+ T cells (not recorded which) from PBMCs. The receptors stem from a human donor in good health, serving as a control.

There are many counts of this clonotype. The J gene is TRBJ2-7, the V gene TRBV4-1, with TRBD2 identical over 13 bases. CDR1 and CDR2 from the germline V gene are MGHRA and YSYEKL. This CDR3 has 16 amino acids. V was clipped by 3 bases and J by 4 bases; unmatched bases: 6. CDR3 in DNA: TGCGCCAGCAGCCATCCCACGACTAGCGGGAGGTACGAGCAGTACTTC. It yields the protein CASSHPTTSGRYEQYF.

At least ten counts were recorded for this clonotype. The CDR3 spells CASSSLGLAGDTQYF. The CDR3 DNA follows: TGTGCCAGCAGTAGCCTCGGACTAGCGGGAGATACGCAGTATTTT. The chain couples TRBV6-1 to TRBJ2-3, with TRBD2 identical over 11 bases. Germline CDR1 MNHNS, CDR2 SASEGT. Trimming at V came to 5 bases and at J to 5 bases, leaving 6 bases not matched to a gene. The CDR3 is made up of 15 amino acids.

This clonotype appeared many times. The chain joins TRBV12-3 or TRBV12-4 to TRBJ1-6; D is undetermined. With 5 bases removed from V and 3 bases from J, the gap between germline ends came to 8 bases. The CDR3 has 14 amino acids. Here the CDR3 reads CASSVGDYNSPLHF. The CDR3, as DNA: TGTGCCAGCAGTGTTGGTGACTATAATTCACCCCTCCACTTT.

This clonotype showed up many times. The chain recombines TRBV11-3 with TRBJ1-1; D may be TRBD1 (5 bases). Germline V gene sequence: CDR1 SGHNT, CDR2 YENEEA. The CDR3 length is 14 residues. The germline V and J ends were trimmed by 3 bases and 1 base, with 9 bases remaining between them. The CDR3 sequence is CASSFHGQNTEAFF. The CDR3 region has the DNA TGTGCCAGCAGCTTTCACGGACAGAACACTGAAGCTTTCTTT.

At least ten counts were recorded for this clonotype. The chain joins TRBV15 to TRBJ2-3; D remains unclear. The V gene lost 0 bases and the J gene lost 6 bases, with 7 bases spanning the gap. Germline V lookup: CDR1 LNHNV, CDR2 YYDKDF (reference sequence). The CDR3 contains 13 residues. CDR3 sequence (DNA): TGTGCCACCAGCAGAGATCATTTGGATACGCAGTATTTT. Translation: CATSRDHLDTQYF.

This clonotype was recorded many times. The genes are TRBV20-1 and TRBJ2-7; 10 nucleotides align to TRBD2. This CDR3 contains 13 residues. V trimming: 4 bases; J trimming: 7 bases; junction bases outside the gene matches: 7. The germline gives CDR1 DFQATT, CDR2 SNEGSKA (reference sequence). The CDR3 spells CSAKGTSVVEQYF. CDR3 sequence (DNA): TGCAGTGCTAAAGGGACTAGCGTAGTAGAGCAGTACTTC.

The chain has TRBV7-9 and TRBJ2-5, with D tentatively TRBD1 (6 bases). CDR1 and CDR2 (germline): SEHNR, FQNEAQ (reference sequence). The V end was cut by 7 bases, the J end by 1 base, with 10 bases between. This CDR3 has 13 amino acids. CDR3 DNA sequence: TGTGCCAGCATCATGGACAGCCAAGAGACCCAGTACTTC. As protein: CASIMDSQETQYF.

There are many counts of this clonotype. V is TRBV5-1 and J is TRBJ1-2, with D tentatively TRBD1 (5 bases). This CDR3 region has 16 residues. V lost 0 bases and J 2 bases, leaving 14 bases between the germline ends. The V gene's germline CDR1 is SGHRS and CDR2 YFSETQ. The CDR3 protein is CASSLAGGTTNYGYTF. The CDR3 DNA follows: TGCGCCAGCAGCTTGGCGGGGGGGACGACGAACTATGGCTACACCTTC.

At least ten counts were recorded for this clonotype. The genes are TRBV29-1 and TRBJ1-4; D gene ambiguous. Looked up from germline, CDR1 is SQVTM and CDR2 is ANQGSEA. Trimming removed 6 bases from V and 4 bases from J, with 18 bases in between. The CDR3 covers 15 residues. CDR3 sequence: CSVRTYPGLNEKLFF. Here the CDR3 DNA reads TGCAGCGTGAGAACTTACCCGGGCCTTAATGAAAAACTGTTTTTT.

As to this clonotype: One base away lies a much larger clone, so this may be a sequencing read error. CDR3 amino acids: CAWSLSQGCGYTF. CDR3 nucleotide sequence: TGTGCCTGGAGTCTATCTCAGGGCTGTGGCTACACCTTC. V is TRBV30 and J is TRBJ1-2; D is perhaps TRBD1 (5 bases). Germline V gives CDR1 GTSNPN, CDR2 SVGIG (reference sequence). V was cut by 2 bases and J by 7 bases, with 14 bases left in between. The CDR3 is made up of 13 amino acids.

The chain employs TRBV24-1 and TRBJ2-3; D possibly corresponds to TRBD2 (6 bases). Germline CDR1 reads KGHDR; CDR2 reads SFDVKD. There are 16 residues in the CDR3. Trimming took 5 bases from V and 6 from J, leaving 20 bases between them. The CDR3 nucleotides are TGTGCCACCAGTGCTGGTGGGGAGGTCCCCCGGGATACGCAGTATTTT. It yields the protein CATSAGGEVPRDTQYF.

Many counts were recorded for this clonotype. V is TRBV20-1 and J is TRBJ2-7, with TRBD2 matching 12 bases. V lost 0 bases to trimming and J lost 3 bases; unmatched junction nucleotides: 6. From germline, CDR1 is DFQATT and CDR2 SNEGSKA (reference sequence). CDR3 length: 16 amino acids. The CDR3 protein is CSARDLRLAGVYEQYF. The CDR3 nucleotides read TGCAGTGCTAGAGATTTGAGACTAGCGGGAGTCTACGAGCAGTACTTC.

This clonotype has a count of ten or more. The chain couples TRBV5-1 to TRBJ2-1; 7 bases align to TRBD1. Germline loops: CDR1 SGHRS, CDR2 YFSETQ. The CDR3 contains 15 residues. The V segment lost 4 bases and the J segment 4 bases; nucleotides outside the gene matches: 8. CDR3 DNA: TGCGCCAGCAGCCCCCAGGGGACAGCATACAATGAGCAGTTCTTC. Encoded protein: CASSPQGTAYNEQFF.

This clonotype has more than one count but fewer than ten. Here the CDR3 reads CASGSLDPNNEQFF. The CDR3 DNA sequence: TGTGCTAGTGGTTCTCTCGACCCGAACAATGAGCAGTTCTTC. The rearrangement uses TRBV12-5 and TRBJ2-1; D is unresolved. The V gene lost 4 bases and the J gene lost 5 bases, with 12 bases spanning the gap. Per germline, CDR1 LGHNT and CDR2 FRNRAP. The CDR3 length is 14 residues. Full variable domain (rest looked up from reference TRBV12-5 and TRBJ2-1): DARVTQTPRHKVTEMGQEVTMRCQPILGHNTVFWYRQTMMQGLELLAYFRNRAPLDDSGMPKDRFSAEMPDATLATLKIQPSEPRDSAVYFCASGSLDPNNEQFFGPGTRLTVL.

This clonotype was counted a few times. This chain joins TRBV24-1 and TRBJ2-7; possibly TRBD2 for D (6 bases). V was pared by 7 bases and J by 4 bases, with 13 bases between. Germline-derived CDR1 and CDR2 are KGHDR and SFDVKD. This CDR3 region has 13 residues. DNA of the CDR3: TGTGCCACCAGCCTGGGAGGTGGGTACGAGCAGTACTTC. Amino acids: CATSLGGGYEQYF.

The chain carries TRBV18 and TRBJ1-1; D remains ambiguous. Germline V gene sequence: CDR1 KGHSH, CDR2 LQKENI. CDR3 length: 13 residues. Trimming removed 3 bases from V and 3 bases from J, with 8 bases in between. The CDR3 nucleotides are TGTGCCAGCTCACCGCACGTAGACACTGAAGCTTTCTTT. It specifies CASSPHVDTEAFF.